This T cell receptor beta chain was recorded in a study of neurological immune-mediated disorders. This clonotype was seen many times. V was trimmed by 8 bases and J by 2 bases, leaving 16 bases between them. CDR3 length equals 15 residues. Germline CDR1 LGHDT, CDR2 YNNKEL (reference sequence). MiXCR, applied by TCRdb to the 5' RACE reads, yields one record per CDR3 protein. This table holds about 36,000 distinct CDR3 sequences, around a tenth found once. The chain uses TRBV3-1 and TRBJ1-3, with D unclear. This TCR came from a woman aged 30 to 39 with HTLV-1-associated myelopathy (HAM/TSP). Sequenced material: PBMCs. The chain's CDR3 is CASSRDAGPGNTIYF. CDR3 nucleotide sequence: TGTGCCAGCTCCCGCGACGCTGGCCCTGGAAACACCATATATTTT.